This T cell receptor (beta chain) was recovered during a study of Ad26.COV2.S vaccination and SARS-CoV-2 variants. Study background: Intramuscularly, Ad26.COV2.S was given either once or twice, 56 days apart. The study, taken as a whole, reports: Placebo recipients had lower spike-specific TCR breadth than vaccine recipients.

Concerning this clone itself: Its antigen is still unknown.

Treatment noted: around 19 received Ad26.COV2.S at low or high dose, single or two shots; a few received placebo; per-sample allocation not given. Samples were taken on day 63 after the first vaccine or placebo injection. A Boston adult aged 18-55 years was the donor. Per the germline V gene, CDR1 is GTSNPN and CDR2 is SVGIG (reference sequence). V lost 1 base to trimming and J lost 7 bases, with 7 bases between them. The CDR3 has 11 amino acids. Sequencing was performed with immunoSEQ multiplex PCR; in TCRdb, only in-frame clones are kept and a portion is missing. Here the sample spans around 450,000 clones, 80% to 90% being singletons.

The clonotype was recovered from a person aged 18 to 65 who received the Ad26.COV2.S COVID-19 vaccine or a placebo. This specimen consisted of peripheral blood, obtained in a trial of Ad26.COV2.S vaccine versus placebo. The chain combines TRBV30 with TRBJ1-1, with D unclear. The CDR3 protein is CAWSARDEAFF. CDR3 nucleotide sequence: TGTGCCTGGAGTGCCCGGGATGAAGCTTTCTTT.